This T cell receptor beta chain was recorded in a study of T cells in Graves' hyperthyroidism and ophthalmopathy. This clonotype was seen repeatedly, ten times or more. Patients counted as stable if ophthalmopathy did not develop within 18 months. Amplified regions were TCR beta CDR3 sequences from RNA transcripts. Using the HTBI primer set, a first-round RT-PCR was run on the TCR CDR3. Using its own MiXCR run on the multiplex PCR reads, TCRdb lists one record per CDR3 protein. This sample has a few hundred thousand distinct CDR3 sequences, with 35% to 55% found just once. Germline CDR1 SEHNR, CDR2 FQNEAQ (reference sequence). This CDR3 is 14 amino acids long. The V and J ends lost 4 bases and 8 bases respectively, with 17 bases between them.

Sequenced sample: peripheral blood or thyroid tissue (not recorded which). The genes are TRBV7-9 and TRBJ1-1; D possibly corresponds to TRBD1 (5 bases). This sequence was found in a woman between 18 and 29 years old with Graves' hyperthyroidism. CDR3 nucleotide sequence: TGTGCCAGCAGCTCGGGACCGATTCTGGGAGAAGCTTTCTTT. This codes for CASSSGPILGEAFF.